Listed below are T cell receptor beta chains from one sample, sequenced in a study of Graves' ophthalmopathy and Graves' hyperthyroidism. TCRdb re-called the multiplex PCR reads with MiXCR, one entry per CDR3 protein. This sample has hundreds of thousands of distinct CDR3 sequences, with about a fifth found just once. The sample comprised peripheral blood. The origin of the receptors is a woman younger than 35 with stable Graves' hyperthyroidism. Some clones in this sample may be carry-over from other donors' samples. CDR3s include the opening cysteine and the closing phenylalanine or tryptophan. A D gene is named only where the DNA matches it firmly. Expanded clones are given a class, and other clones once, few, many or no size at all.

TRBV20-1	TRBJ1-5	NA	NA	TGCAGTGCTAGAGGGCGAGGGCCTGCGGGCAATCAGCCCCAGCATTTT	CSARGRGPAGNQPQHF
TRBV2	TRBJ1-2	many	NA	TGTGCCAGCAGGGCCGCCGCGGACCTCTACACCTTC	CASRAAADLYTF
TRBV5-1	TRBJ2-4	NA	TRBD2	TGCGCCAGCAGCTTACCAGCGGGGGGGCCCAAAAACATTCAGTACTTC	CASSLPAGGPKNIQYF
TRBV10-3	TRBJ1-5	many	NA	TGTGCCATCAGTGAGTCCTGGTCTCTGGGGGGCCCACGGGGCAATCAGCCCCAGCATTTT	CAISESWSLGGPRGNQPQHF
TRBV27	TRBJ1-3	many	NA	TGTGCCAGCAGTCCCTACTCTGGAAACACCATATATTTT	CASSPYSGNTIYF
TRBV7-9	TRBJ1-1	many	NA	TGTGCCAGCAGCGCGGCGGGGAAAGGAGACACTGAAGCTTTCTTT	CASSAAGKGDTEAFF
TRBV6-2/TRBV6-3	TRBJ2-7	NA	TRBD2	TGTGCCAGCAGCCTGACTAGCGGGAGTGATGAGCAGTACTTC	CASSLTSGSDEQYF
TRBV6-1	TRBJ1-1	NA	NA	TGTGCCAGCAGGCGCGGGGGCAGGGGTGAAGCTTTCTTT	CASRRGGRGEAFF
TRBV6-4	TRBJ1-2	NA	TRBD1	TGTGCCAGCAGCAAAGGGACAGGGGCTAACTATGGCTACACCTTC	CASSKGTGANYGYTF
TRBV28	TRBJ2-5	many	NA	TGTGCCAGCAGTTCCGGGGCCCTGGGACGATACCAAGAGACCCAGTACTTC	CASSSGALGRYQETQYF
TRBV11-2	TRBJ1-1	many	NA	TGTGCCAGCAGCCTACCGATAGGCACTGAAGCTTTCTTT	CASSLPIGTEAFF
TRBV7-2	TRBJ1-2	few	NA	TGTGCCAGCGGCTACTCCGGCGGTGGCTACACCTTC	CASGYSGGGYTF
TRBV6-1	TRBJ2-7	few	NA	TGTGCCAGCACCCGAGGAACAGGGTACGAGCAGTACTTC	CASTRGTGYEQYF
TRBV12-3/TRBV12-4	TRBJ2-6	many	NA	TGTGCCAGCAGCTACGGTGGTGCCAACGTCCTGACTTTC	CASSYGGANVLTF
TRBV4-1	TRBJ1-3	few	TRBD1	TGCGCCAGCAGCCAAGCCCGACAGGGGGCGTCTGGAAACACCATATATTTT	CASSQARQGASGNTIYF
TRBV6-2/TRBV6-3	TRBJ2-7	many	TRBD1	TGTGCCAGCAGTCCGACAGGGCTCTACGAGCAGTACTTC	CASSPTGLYEQYF
TRBV7-3	TRBJ2-5	NA	NA	TGTGCCAGCAGCTTAGTAGCGGTAGCGGAAGAGACCCAGTACTTC	CASSLVAVAEETQYF
TRBV7-8	TRBJ2-2	many	NA	TGTGCCAGCAGCTACCCAGAGGAGCCGAACACCGGGGAGCTGTTTTTT	CASSYPEEPNTGELFF
TRBV7-9	TRBJ1-6	NA	NA	TGTGCCAGCGGCAGCTTTGGGGGCTATAATTCACCCCTCCACTTT	CASGSFGGYNSPLHF
TRBV29-1	TRBJ2-5	many	NA	TGCAGCGGCACAGGGTACCAAGAGACCCAGTACTTC	CSGTGYQETQYF
TRBV6-1	TRBJ1-6	many	NA	TGTGCCAGCGCCCGGGACACCCATTCACCCCTCCACTTT	CASARDTHSPLHF
TRBV29-1	TRBJ2-6	many	NA	TGCAGCGTTGAAGGTCAGGGGCTCTCTGGGGCCAACGTCCTGACTTTC	CSVEGQGLSGANVLTF
TRBV20-1	TRBJ2-7	NA	NA	TGCAGTGCTAGTAGGACAGCCCAATACGAGCAGTACTTC	CSASRTAQYEQYF
TRBV20-1	TRBJ1-6	NA	TRBD1	TGCAGTGCTAGAGGGACAGGGTATCCACCCCTCCACTTT	CSARGTGYPPLHF
TRBV6-1	TRBJ1-1	once	TRBD1	TGTGCCAGCAGCCCTGGAGTGAGGAAGACAGGGGAAGCTTTCTTT	CASSPGVRKTGEAFF
TRBV3-1	TRBJ1-2	few	NA	TGTGCCAGCAGCCAAGATCGAGACACCCCTTATGGCTACACCTTC	CASSQDRDTPYGYTF
TRBV28	TRBJ2-5	few	NA	TGTGCCAGCAGTTCCTACGGGACAAAAGAGACCCAGTACTTC	CASSSYGTKETQYF
TRBV29-1	TRBJ1-2	NA	NA	TGCAGCGTCCAGGGAGACTATGGCTACACCTTC	CSVQGDYGYTF
TRBV6-1	TRBJ2-2	NA	NA	TGTGCCAGCAGTGAAGTGAACAGAAAAAACACCGGGAAGCTGTTTTTT	CASSEVNRKNTGKLFF
TRBV29-1	TRBJ2-7	NA	NA	TGCAGCGTTGAAGGGGCAGGGGTCGAGCAGTACTTC	CSVEGAGVEQYF
TRBV28	TRBJ2-5	many	NA	TGTGCCAGCAGTCCTCACACCGGGAAGCGGGAGACCCAGTACTTC	CASSPHTGKRETQYF
TRBV18	TRBJ1-1	NA	NA	TGTGCCAGCTCACCGTCTGATAAGAACACTGAAGCTTTCTTT	CASSPSDKNTEAFF
TRBV6-5	TRBJ1-5	many	NA	TGTGCCAGCAGTACCGAGAGACAGGTCCCTCCCCAGCATTTT	CASSTERQVPPQHF
TRBV12-3/TRBV12-4	TRBJ1-5	NA	NA	TGTGCCAGCAGTTTGGGAATATCCCATCAGCCCCAGCATTTT	CASSLGISHQPQHF
TRBV7-2	TRBJ2-5	NA	NA	TGTGCCAGCAGCTTAGACCCTCAGGAGACCCAGTACTTC	CASSLDPQETQYF
TRBV20-1	TRBJ2-7	few	TRBD2	TGCAGTGCTAAAGGTCCTAGCGGGGTGAGCTCCTACGAGCAGTACTTC	CSAKGPSGVSSYEQYF
TRBV28	TRBJ2-7	NA	NA	TGTGCCAGCATCCCGGGTAGGCAGACCTACGAGCAGTACTTC	CASIPGRQTYEQYF
TRBV6-1	TRBJ1-3	few	NA	TGTGCCAGCAGGCGAGAGAGCTCTGGAAACACCATATATTTT	CASRRESSGNTIYF
TRBV12-3/TRBV12-4	TRBJ2-7	many	TRBD2	TGTGCCAGCAAACTAGCGGGACCTTCCTACGAGCAGTACTTC	CASKLAGPSYEQYF
TRBV4-1	TRBJ2-7	NA	TRBD1	TGCGCCAGCAGCCCCCGGGACAGGGAGGGCGAGCAGTACTTC	CASSPRDREGEQYF
TRBV6-1	TRBJ1-6	many	NA	TGTGCCAGCACCCTAGAAGACGCCTATTCACCCCTCCACTTT	CASTLEDAYSPLHF
TRBV2	TRBJ1-5	NA	NA	TGTGCCAGCAGTGACCGCCTCAGGGTACTCCAGCCCCAGCATTTT	CASSDRLRVLQPQHF
TRBV11-1	TRBJ1-1	NA	TRBD1	TGTGCCAGCAGCCGTTTAAGGGACAGGGCGAAGAACACTGAAGCTTTCTTT	CASSRLRDRAKNTEAFF
TRBV11-2	TRBJ1-1	many	NA	TGTGCCAGCAGCCCAGGGACGAACACTGAAGCTTTCTTT	CASSPGTNTEAFF
TRBV7-2	TRBJ2-6	NA	NA	TGTGCCAGCAGCTTGACACCTGGGGCCAACGTCCTGACTTTC	CASSLTPGANVLTF
TRBV5-5	TRBJ1-1	NA	TRBD1	TGTGCCAGCAGCTGGACAGGGGGCGAACATGGTGAAGCTTTCTTT	CASSWTGGEHGEAFF
TRBV27	TRBJ1-1	many	TRBD1	TGTGCCAGCAGTACCCCCGGACAGGGGCGGATGAACACTGAAGCTTTCTTT	CASSTPGQGRMNTEAFF
TRBV6-1	TRBJ1-1	many	NA	TGTGCCAGCAGGATCCATATGGACACTGAAGCTTTCTTT	CASRIHMDTEAFF
TRBV12-3/TRBV12-4	TRBJ1-2	many	NA	TGTGCCAGCAGTTCACCTAAACAGGGTAACTATGGCTACACCTTC	CASSSPKQGNYGYTF
TRBV28	TRBJ1-5	few	NA	TGTGCCAGCAGTTCCAGCTACTCTTATAGCAATCAGCCCCAGCATTTT	CASSSSYSYSNQPQHF
TRBV29-1	TRBJ1-1	NA	TRBD1	TGCAGCGCCTCTCAGGGGGCGGTCAACACTGAAGCTTTCTTT	CSASQGAVNTEAFF
TRBV7-3	TRBJ2-7	NA	NA	TGTGCCAGCAGTTTTTCGGGCTACGATCAGTACTTC	CASSFSGYDQYF
TRBV6-2/TRBV6-3	TRBJ2-4	few	NA	TGTGCCAGCAGTTACGAGGCAGTAGCCAAAAACATTCAGTACTTC	CASSYEAVAKNIQYF
TRBV6-2/TRBV6-3	TRBJ1-3	NA	NA	TGTGCCAGCAGTTACATTGGAAACACCATATATTTT	CASSYIGNTIYF
TRBV19	TRBJ2-7	many	TRBD2	TGTGCCAGTAGCCGGACAGGGGGACTAGCGGGAGCGATGTACGAGCAGTACTTC	CASSRTGGLAGAMYEQYF
TRBV19	TRBJ2-7	many	NA	TGTGCCAGTAGTATAGGGGTCAGCGGGGAGCAGTACTTC	CASSIGVSGEQYF
TRBV28	TRBJ2-5	many	NA	TGTGCCAGCAGCAAAAGGGATGCGATAAAGACCCAGTACTTC	CASSKRDAIKTQYF